One sample yielded the 8 T cell receptor beta chains listed below, sequenced in a study of cytomegalovirus exposure and HLA in healthy donors. Primers included in the PCR were 60 Vbeta and 13 Jbeta primers. Assay used: immunoSEQ multiplex PCR; TCRdb lists only in-frame clones, some missing. The sample carries 100,000 to 120,000 clones, roughly three quarters recorded once. Sequenced: PBMCs. Receptors were obtained from a man between 25 and 39 years old in good health and CMV-seronegative.

The chain is built from TRBV18 and TRBJ2-7; 7 bases are a match to TRBD1. This CDR3 is 15 amino acids long. Trimming at V came to 4 bases and at J to 3 bases, leaving 9 bases not matched to a gene. CDR1 and CDR2 (germline): KGHSH, LQKENI. CDR3 nucleotide sequence: TGTGCCAGCTCACGACAGGGTTTGAACGACTACGAGCAGTACTTC. It specifies CASSRQGLNDYEQYF. Looking up the rest from reference TRBV18 and TRBJ2-7 gives the full variable domain: NAGVMQNPRHLVRRRGQEARLRCSPMKGHSHVYWYRQLPEEGLKFMVYLQKENIIDESGMPKERFSAEFPKEGPSILRIQQVVRGDSAAYFCASSRQGLNDYEQYFGPGTRLTVT.

This clone was seen a few times. The chain links TRBV27 to TRBJ2-3; TRBD2 agrees at 12 bases. The CDR3 totals 16 residues. Per the germline V gene, CDR1 is MNHEY and CDR2 is SMNVEV (reference sequence). J lost 5 bases, V lost 5 bases, and 8 bases had no gene match. The CDR3 sequence: CASSLRTSGTLDTQYF. DNA of the CDR3: TGTGCCAGCAGTCTCAGGACTAGCGGGACCCTAGATACGCAGTATTTT.

The chain has TRBV30 and TRBJ1-4; D may be TRBD1 (6 bases). Germline V CDR1 and CDR2: GTSNPN, SVGIG (reference sequence). This CDR3 has 14 amino acids. The V gene lost 4 bases and the J gene lost 0 bases, with 9 bases spanning the gap. The CDR3 region has the DNA TGTGCCTGGAAGAGGACAGCAACTAATGAAAAACTGTTTTTT. Translating it yields CAWKRTATNEKLFF.

CDR3 protein: CASSLAPGTSGISYNEQFF. Written as DNA, the CDR3 is TGTGCCAGCAGCTTAGCCCCCGGGACTAGCGGGATCTCCTACAATGAGCAGTTCTTC. V usage is TRBV7-6 and J usage is TRBJ2-1, with 13 nucleotides matching TRBD2. Unmatched junction bases numbered 5, after V lost 0 bases and J lost 0 bases. Germline CDR1 and CDR2: SGHVS and FNYEAQ. The CDR3 spans 19 residues.

The CDR3, as DNA: TGTGCCACCAGCAGAGAGACCGGGACAGTCTACGAGCAGTACTTC. This sequence encodes CATSRETGTVYEQYF. The rearrangement joins TRBV15 to TRBJ2-5, with 7 bases that match TRBD1. TRBJ2-7 matches the DNA end more closely, so the J call is doubtful. There are 15 residues in the CDR3. Germline CDR1 and CDR2: LNHNV and YYDKDF (reference sequence).

This clone came up once. The rearrangement joins TRBV5-6 to TRBJ1-1, with D unresolved. Trimming cost V 0 bases and J 1 base, with 4 bases left between them. The CDR3 consists of 13 residues. Germline V gives CDR1 SGHDT, CDR2 YYEEEE. CDR3 nucleotides: TGTGCCAGCAGCTTGGCCGGGAACACTGAAGCTTTCTTT. This codes for CASSLAGNTEAFF.

This clone was seen a single time. For the CDR3, the DNA is TGTGCCTGGAGTCGTCCGGGGGGACAGGCTGCTTCAGGGGGCTACACCTTC. Its translation is CAWSRPGGQAASGGYTF. The chain carries TRBV30 and TRBJ1-2, with 8 bases that match TRBD1. This CDR3 has 17 residues. With 2 bases clipped from V and 8 bases from J, the junction kept 19 bases outside the gene matches. CDR1 and CDR2 (germline): GTSNPN, SVGIG (reference sequence).

A note on this clone: The junction shows a germline mismatch at one end, possibly a read error. The rearrangement uses TRBV7-9 and TRBJ1-3; D perhaps matches TRBD1 (6 bases). The germline CDR1 and CDR2 sequences are SEHNR and FQNEAQ (reference sequence). The CDR3 loop spans 16 amino acids. Here the CDR3 reads CSSNVESGESGNTIYF. CDR3 nucleotides: TGTTCCAGCAACGTTGAGTCAGGGGAATCTGGAAACACCATATATTTT.